The 15 T cell receptor beta chains below all came from one sample that was sequenced in a study of human T cells and chemical hapten exposure. TCRdb reprocessed the RACE reads with MiXCR, giving one entry per CDR3 protein. The table has 370,000 or so distinct CDR3 sequences, 4% to 5.5% seen once. Time point given: patch test 1, 2 weeks after DPC sensitization. Treatment specified: therapeutic diphenylcyclopropenone sensitization with weekly scalp DPC. The sample consisted of whole blood, taken in connection with sensitization to the hapten diphenylcyclopropenone (DPC). Receptor source: a woman aged 45-59 years with alopecia areata. Some clones in this sample may be carry-over from other donors' samples.

In its sample, this clonotype was seen many times. V gene TRBV6-6 combines with J gene TRBJ1-5; 9 positions agree with TRBD1. The CDR3 runs 14 residues. Germline V gene sequence: CDR1 MNHNY, CDR2 SVGAGI (reference sequence). The trim removed 6 bases at V and 6 bases at J, leaving 6 bases unmatched. The CDR3 reads CASSPDRGTQPQHF. DNA of the CDR3: TGTGCCAGCAGCCCTGACAGGGGGACTCAGCCCCAGCATTTT.

This clonotype was found many times. The V call is TRBV29-1, the J call TRBJ2-5; a weak D match, TRBD2 (6 bases). Germline V gives CDR1 SQVTM, CDR2 ANQGSEA. The CDR3 runs 15 residues. Between the trimmed V and J ends, which lost 3 bases and 1 base, there was a span of 15 bases. This chain's CDR3 is CSVEGGPDTQETQYF. DNA of the CDR3: TGCAGCGTTGAGGGGGGACCGGACACCCAAGAGACCCAGTACTTC.

This clonotype was picked up many times. V and J are TRBV10-1 and TRBJ1-2; the D is unclear. The length of the CDR3 is 13 residues. V lost 2 bases, J lost 6 bases, and 10 bases lay in between. Germline V gene lookup returns CDR1 WNHNN and CDR2 SYGVQD (reference sequence). The CDR3 here is CASSEMFTHGYTF. The CDR3 DNA reads as TGCGCCAGCAGTGAGATGTTTACACATGGCTACACCTTC.

This clonotype was counted many times. The chain employs TRBV10-3 and TRBJ1-3; D uncertain. The germline gives CDR1 ENHRY, CDR2 SYGVKD. The V gene lost 0 bases and the J gene lost 11 bases, with 8 bases spanning the gap. The CDR3 is made up of 12 amino acids. Here the CDR3 reads CAISESGMPIYF. Here the CDR3 DNA reads TGTGCCATCAGTGAGTCGGGGATGCCCATATATTTT.

This clonotype was seen ten or more times. Here the CDR3 reads CASSLAGTGFVEQYF. CDR3 DNA: TGTGCCAGCAGCTTAGCCGGGACAGGGTTTGTGGAGCAGTACTTC. This chain links TRBV11-2 with TRBJ2-7; TRBD1 aligns across 9 bases. The CDR3 is made up of 15 amino acids. The ends lost 1 base at V and 7 bases at J; junction bases unmatched: 8. Germline values: CDR1 SGHAT, CDR2 FQNNGV.

This clonotype has a count of ten or more. The J gene is TRBJ1-5, the V gene TRBV27; no clear D gene. Germline assignment: CDR1 MNHEY and CDR2 SMNVEV (reference sequence). The length of the CDR3 is 14 residues. The ends were cut back, 5 bases at V and 3 bases at J, with 11 bases in the middle. The CDR3 DNA is TGTGCCAGCAGTATCCGGGCCTCCAATCAGCCCCAGCATTTT. This translates into CASSIRASNQPQHF.

The sample holds many counts of this clonotype. The chain has TRBV27 and TRBJ1-1; TRBD1 might be the D (5 bases). CDR3 size: 13 residues. Trimming took off 1 base at V and 8 bases at J, with 11 bases between the two ends. The germline gives CDR1 MNHEY, CDR2 SMNVEV (reference sequence). The CDR3 nucleotides read TGTGCCAGCAGTTTATTTGCCGGGGCCGAAGCTTTCTTT. This codes for CASSLFAGAEAFF.

The table lists this clonotype with many counts. J is TRBJ2-5 and V is TRBV15; TRBD1 matches 9 bases. Germline-derived CDR1 and CDR2 are LNHNV and YYDKDF (reference sequence). The CDR3 loop spans 16 amino acids. The trim removed 3 bases at V and 1 base at J, leaving 6 bases unmatched. The CDR3 nucleotides are TGTGCCACCAGCAGTGATCACAGGGGGCTCCAAGAGACCCAGTACTTC. It translates to CATSSDHRGLQETQYF.

At least ten counts were recorded for this clonotype. J is TRBJ2-3 and V is TRBV29-1; D is undetermined. CDR1 SQVTM and CDR2 ANQGSEA come from the germline V gene. V was pared by 3 bases and J by 3 bases, with 1 base between. The CDR3 sequence is 10 residues long. CDR3 residues: CSVETDTQYF. The CDR3 DNA is TGCAGCGTTGAGACAGATACGCAGTATTTT.

This clonotype appeared many times. The rearrangement links TRBV15 to TRBJ1-4; 7 bases match TRBD1. There are 16 residues in the CDR3. The germline V gene encodes CDR1 LNHNV and CDR2 YYDKDF (reference sequence). Germline trimming cut 1 base from V and 7 bases from J; bases unmatched to any gene: 9. This chain's CDR3 is CATSRALTGRGEKLFF. In DNA, the CDR3 is TGTGCCACCAGCAGAGCTTTGACAGGGCGGGGTGAAAAACTGTTTTTT.

The sample holds a few counts of this clonotype. The chain couples TRBV12-3 or TRBV12-4 to TRBJ2-7, with TRBD2 identical over 12 bases. The CDR3 consists of 14 residues. The V gene end was trimmed by 6 bases and the J gene end by 4 bases; junction bases not matched to a gene: 4. Here the CDR3 reads CASRPTSGSYEQYF. The DNA of the CDR3 is TGTGCCAGCAGGCCGACTAGCGGGAGTTACGAGCAGTACTTC.

The chain has TRBV20-1 and TRBJ1-1; 7 bases are a match to TRBD1. Germline CDR1 DFQATT, CDR2 SNEGSKA (reference sequence). J lost 5 bases, V lost 3 bases, and 9 bases had no gene match. This CDR3 spans 14 amino acids. CDR3 amino acids: CSASLGGGRTEAFF. As DNA, the CDR3 is TGCAGTGCTAGTTTAGGGGGCGGACGAACTGAAGCTTTCTTT.

This sequence joins TRBV5-6 and TRBJ2-1; D is possibly TRBD2 (6 bases). Germline CDR1 reads SGHDT; CDR2 reads YYEEEE. Trimming took 4 bases from V and 4 from J, leaving 12 bases between them. The CDR3 is 14 residues long. The CDR3 DNA reads TGTGCCAGCAGCCCGACGGGGACTTACAATGAGCAGTTCTTC. Translating gives CASSPTGTYNEQFF. Based on the CDR3 plus reference TRBV5-6 and TRBJ2-1, the full variable domain is DAGVTQSPTHLIKTRGQQVTLRCSPKSGHDTVSWYQQALGQGPQFIFQYYEEEERQRGNFPDRFSGHQFPNYSSELNVNALLLGDSALYLCASSPTGTYNEQFFGPGTRLTVL.

This clonotype was seen repeatedly, ten times or more. The chain couples TRBV27 to TRBJ1-2; 8 bases agree with TRBD1. Per the germline V gene, CDR1 is MNHEY and CDR2 is SMNVEV (reference sequence). V was clipped by 5 bases and J by 1 base; unmatched bases: 9. The CDR3 contains 16 residues. CDR3 sequence reads: CASSAGTGLNNYGYTF. For the CDR3, the DNA is TGTGCCAGCAGTGCCGGGACAGGTCTAAATAACTATGGCTACACCTTC.

This clonotype was observed many times. The chain joins TRBV5-1 to TRBJ1-1; tentative D call: TRBD1 (6 bases). The V end was cut by 2 bases, the J end by 5 bases, with 10 bases between. The CDR3 has 13 residues. Germline V lookup: CDR1 SGHRS, CDR2 YFSETQ. The CDR3 region is CASSFTGSTEAFF. The CDR3 bases are TGCGCCAGCAGCTTCACAGGGTCGACTGAAGCTTTCTTT.